This T cell receptor (beta chain) comes out of a study of OX40 agonist ivuxolimab in advanced cancers. Comments on this clone: No antigen is known for it.

Using immunoSEQ multiplex PCR, the repertoire was profiled, and TCRdb retains in-frame clones only, with some absent. The sample lists 75,000 to 95,000 clones; roughly nine tenths were seen once. Study observations and caveats: Certain nonresponding patients likewise had low normalized T-cell clonal expansion.

The sequences come from CD4+ or CD8+ T cells sorted from blood, collected in a trial of the OX40 agonist ivuxolimab. This sequence originates from an adult with an advanced solid tumor such as melanoma, head and neck, liver or kidney cancer.

In DNA, the CDR3 is TGTGCCAGCAGTGTAGAGGCAGAAAGCACAGATACGCAGTATTTT. This translates into CASSVEAESTDTQYF. The gene calls are TRBV6-4 and TRBJ2-3; D not certain. The CDR3 sequence is 15 residues long. Trimming took off 4 bases at V and 0 bases at J, with 11 bases between the two ends. The germline gives CDR1 MRHNA, CDR2 SNTAGT.